Presented here are 19 T cell receptor beta chains from one specimen sequenced in a study of blood T cell repertoires in COVID-19. Sequencing was performed with immunoSEQ multiplex PCR; in TCRdb, only in-frame clones are kept and a portion is missing. The sample holds about 27,000 clones; around 65% are singletons and the top ten take approximately 7%. The source material was peripheral blood. Receptors were obtained from a man aged 60 to 69 with active or convalescent COVID-19.

By sample share, this clone is medium-sized (0.01 to 0.1%). J is TRBJ1-2 and V is TRBV4-1; D may be TRBD1 (5 bases). This CDR3 is built from 16 residues. V dropped 0 bases and J dropped 8 bases, with 19 bases sitting between them. Germline assignment: CDR1 MGHRA and CDR2 YSYEKL. The DNA for the CDR3 is TGCGCCAGCAGCCAAGACCGGACACTGGCCCCCTTCGGCTACACCTTC. This sequence encodes CASSQDRTLAPFGYTF.

The chain has TRBV6-5 and TRBJ2-4; maybe TRBD2 (5 bases). The ends were cut back, 8 bases at V and 7 bases at J, with 12 bases in the middle. CDR3 length: 12 amino acids. Germline V gives CDR1 MNHEY, CDR2 SVGAGI. Here the CDR3 DNA reads TGTGCCAGCGGGGAGAGTGACAACATTCAGTACTTC. Amino acids: CASGESDNIQYF.

The count of this clone is one. The chain carries TRBV14 and TRBJ2-7; 8 bases fit TRBD1. Germline CDR1 reads SGHDN; CDR2 reads FVKESK. V lost 4 bases and J lost 3; bases outside the gene matches: 8. The CDR3 is made up of 15 amino acids. DNA for the CDR3: TGTGCCAGCAGCCGAACACAGGGGGTGGTCTACGAGCAGTACTTC. It specifies CASSRTQGVVYEQYF.

This clone was detected once. V gene TRBV11-2 combines with J gene TRBJ2-1; 14 bases map to TRBD2. CDR1 is SGHAT and CDR2 is FQNNGV in the germline V gene. Unmatched junction bases numbered 8, after V lost 6 bases and J lost 10 bases. This CDR3 is built from 15 residues. This chain's CDR3 is CASRPTSGGAREQFF. CDR3 coding DNA: TGTGCCAGCAGACCGACTAGCGGGGGGGCCCGCGAGCAGTTCTTC.

This clone has only one observation. Likely a read error: the CDR3 ends without its conserved phenylalanine or tryptophan. No DNA is shown, since the ends of the CDR3 on it are uncertain; the CDR3 is the one TCRdb lists. The chain combines TRBV6-5 with TRBJ2-7; TRBD2, the table's D call, lacks a check against the DNA. The germline gives CDR1 MNHEY, CDR2 SVGAGI. The CDR3 length equals 10 residues, ends included. This chain's CDR3 is CASREGQGAA.

This clone was recorded only once. A single base separates this from a much larger clone, so it may be a read error. This CDR3 is also generated by other DNA sequences in the sample. The chain joins TRBV5-6 to TRBJ2-7, with 8 bases lining up with TRBD1. The germline gives CDR1 SGHDT, CDR2 YYEEEE. The CDR3 consists of 19 residues. In nucleotides, the CDR3 is TGTGCCCGCAGCTTGGTGGGGGGCGCCGGGACTTACAGGGGGTACGAGCAGTACTTC. Translating gives CARSLVGGAGTYRGYEQYF.

CDR3 DNA: TGCGCCAGCACGCGGGGTGGGAAAGAGACCCAGTACTTC. Residues: CASTRGGKETQYF. V usage is TRBV5-1 and J usage is TRBJ2-5; maybe TRBD2 (6 bases). CDR3 size: 13 residues. In germline, CDR1 is SGHRS, CDR2 YFSETQ. The germline V and J ends were trimmed by 6 bases and 3 bases, with 12 bases remaining between them. Based on the CDR3 plus reference TRBV5-1 and TRBJ2-5, the full variable domain is KAGVTQTPRYLIKTRGQQVTLSCSPISGHRSVSWYQQTPGQGLQFLFEYFSETQRNKGNFPGRFSGRQFSNSRSEMNVSTLELGDSALYLCASTRGGKETQYFGPGTRLLVL.

This clone was detected only a few times. V usage is TRBV9 and J usage is TRBJ2-5, with TRBD2 as a possible D gene (6 bases). Germline CDR1 is SGDLS and CDR2 is YYNGEE. The CDR3 has 13 residues. V lost 0 bases and J 9 bases, leaving 12 bases between the germline ends. The CDR3 sequence: CASSVEGRGAQYF. The CDR3 DNA sequence: TGTGCCAGCAGCGTAGAGGGCCGCGGGGCCCAGTACTTC.

As for this clone: The sample holds other DNA sequences that translate to the same CDR3. This rearrangement joins TRBV6-4 to TRBJ1-1; D not certain. Per germline, CDR1 MRHNA and CDR2 SNTAGT. This CDR3 has 13 residues. Between the trimmed V and J ends, which lost 2 bases and 1 base, there was a span of 5 bases. CDR3 DNA: TGTGCCAGCAGTGACCGCAGGAACACTGAAGCTTTCTTT. This gives the protein CASSDRRNTEAFF.

The gene calls are TRBV9 and TRBJ1-6; D is possibly TRBD1 (6 bases). Trimming left V 0 bases short and J 9 bases short, with 13 bases between. CDR1 SGDLS and CDR2 YYNGEE come from the germline V gene. The CDR3 is 15 residues long. For the CDR3, the DNA is TGTGCCAGCAGCGTAGGGTACAGGGCGGGTTCACCCCTCCACTTT. Its protein is CASSVGYRAGSPLHF.

This clone was detected a few times. V and J are TRBV7-9 and TRBJ1-5, with 9 bases that match TRBD1. V shed 5 bases and J 6 bases; nucleotides not matched to a gene: 8. CDR3 size: 15 residues. Germline V gives CDR1 SEHNR, CDR2 FQNEAQ (reference sequence). In DNA, the CDR3 is TGTGCCAGCAGCCCGGGACAGGGATGGGCTCAGCCCCAGCATTTT. This sequence encodes CASSPGQGWAQPQHF. Full variable domain (missing parts from reference TRBV7-9 and TRBJ1-5): DTGVSQNPRHKITKRGQNVTFRCDPISEHNRLYWYRQTLGQGPEFLTYFQNEAQLEKSRLLSDRFSAERPKGSFSTLEIQRTEQGDSAMYLCASSPGQGWAQPQHFGDGTRLSIL.

The chain is built from TRBV10-1 and TRBJ1-1; maybe TRBD1 (5 bases). Looked up from germline, CDR1 is WNHNN and CDR2 is SYGVQD (reference sequence). Trimming shortened V by 8 bases and J by 8 bases, and 18 bases separated the two germline ends. There are 13 residues in the CDR3. CDR3 bases: TGCGCCAGCCATCTCCAGGCCCAGGGAGAAGCTTTCTTT. It is translated as CASHLQAQGEAFF.

This clone was seen more than once but under ten times. This rearrangement joins TRBV9 to TRBJ1-1; no clear D. Germline V CDR1 and CDR2: SGDLS, YYNGEE. The CDR3 extends over 12 amino acids. Trimming removed 3 bases from V and 5 bases from J, with 8 bases in between. The CDR3 loop reads CASSAVVTEAFF. Written as DNA, the CDR3 is TGTGCCAGCAGCGCCGTTGTAACTGAAGCTTTCTTT. The full variable domain, with the rest looked up from reference TRBV9 and TRBJ1-1, is DSGVTQTPKHLITATGQRVTLRCSPRSGDLSVYWYQQSLDQGLQFLIQYYNGEERAKGNILERFSAQQFPDLHSELNLSSLELGDSALYFCASSAVVTEAFFGQGTRLTVV.

This clone qualifies as medium-sized (0.01 to 0.1%). V is TRBV7-9 and J is TRBJ1-2; the D gene is possibly TRBD1 (6 bases). Germline loops: CDR1 SEHNR, CDR2 FQNEAQ (reference sequence). The V end lost 4 bases, the J end lost 5 bases, and 11 bases lay between the germline ends. The CDR3 has 13 amino acids. CDR3 loop: CASSSAQGYGYTF. DNA for the CDR3: TGTGCCAGCAGCTCCGCCCAGGGGTATGGCTACACCTTC.

This rearrangement joins TRBV6-1 to TRBJ2-5; weak D call: TRBD2 (5 bases). Germline CDR1 reads MNHNS; CDR2 reads SASEGT. V was clipped by 0 bases and J by 5 bases, with 10 bases between them. This CDR3 spans 14 amino acids. The CDR3 sequence is CASSEAGPGETQYF. The CDR3 DNA reads TGTGCCAGCAGTGAAGCCGGACCGGGGGAGACCCAGTACTTC.

The gene calls are TRBV7-9 and TRBJ1-1, with D maybe TRBD1 (5 bases). From germline, CDR1 is SEHNR and CDR2 FQNEAQ (reference sequence). CDR3 length equals 14 residues. V was shortened by 6 bases and J by 4 bases, with 15 bases between the two germline ends. CDR3 DNA: TGTGCCAGCAGTACATTCGGGAGGGGCACTGAAGCTTTCTTT. Residues: CASSTFGRGTEAFF.

V usage is TRBV5-1 and J usage is TRBJ2-2; 8 bases align to TRBD2. This CDR3 region has 15 residues. V was pared by 1 base and J by 5 bases, with 4 bases of the junction left unmatched. The germline CDR1 and CDR2 sequences are SGHRS and YFSETQ. CDR3 in amino acids: CASSLSASGTGELFF. The DNA for the CDR3 is TGCGCCAGCAGCTTGTCGGCTAGCGGGACCGGGGAGCTGTTTTTT.

V gene TRBV5-8 combines with J gene TRBJ1-5, with D possibly being TRBD1 (5 bases). CDR1 is SGHTS and CDR2 is YDEGEE in the germline V gene. CDR3 length equals 13 residues. Between the trimmed V and J ends, which lost 1 base and 5 bases, there was a span of 7 bases. The CDR3 bases are TGTGCCAGCAGCTTGTGGGGGGATCAGCCCCAGCATTTT. This sequence encodes CASSLWGDQPQHF.

This clone was seen more than once but under ten times. The V call is TRBV2, the J call TRBJ1-3; tentatively, D is TRBD1 (5 bases). The CDR3 is 15 residues long. Germline CDR1 is SNHLY and CDR2 is FYNNEI. V was cut by 6 bases and J by 2 bases, with 14 bases left in between. CDR3 region: CASRSGLITGNTIYF. The CDR3 bases are TGTGCCAGCAGATCGGGACTGATCACTGGAAACACCATATATTTT.